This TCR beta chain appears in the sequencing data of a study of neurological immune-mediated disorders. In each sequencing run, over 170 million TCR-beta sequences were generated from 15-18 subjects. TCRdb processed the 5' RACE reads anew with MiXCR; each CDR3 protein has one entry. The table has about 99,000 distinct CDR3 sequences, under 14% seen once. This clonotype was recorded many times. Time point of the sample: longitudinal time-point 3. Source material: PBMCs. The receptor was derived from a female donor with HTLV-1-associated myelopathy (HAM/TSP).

The CDR3 nucleotides read TGTGCCAGCAGCGTAGGACAGGGGCTCCTTCACGAGCAGTACTTC. This codes for CASSVGQGLLHEQYF. The V and J genes are TRBV9 and TRBJ2-7; 8 bases fit TRBD1. V lost 0 bases and J lost 5; bases outside the gene matches: 7. CDR1 SGDLS and CDR2 YYNGEE come from the germline V gene. The CDR3 spans 15 residues.